These 14 T cell receptor beta chains came from one sample sequenced in a study of CD8 T cells in Susac syndrome. RNA in amounts of roughly 0.5 to 1 ug was reverse transcribed with random hexamers. MiXCR, run by TCRdb on the immunoSEQ multiplex PCR reads, gives a single entry per CDR3 protein. Of 150,000 to 200,000 distinct CDR3 sequences listed, more than 90% were seen once; the top ten hold 0.093%. Sequenced: CD4+ T cells from PBMCs. These receptors all come from a human donor with multiple sclerosis.

This sequence joins TRBV20-1 and TRBJ2-1; 7 bases map to TRBD2. Germline values: CDR1 DFQATT, CDR2 SNEGSKA (reference sequence). V was pared by 6 bases and J by 2 bases, with 7 bases of the junction left unmatched. The CDR3 runs to 14 residues. The CDR3 is CSAYPLAPYNEQFF. CDR3 coding DNA: TGCAGTGCGTATCCACTAGCGCCCTACAATGAGCAGTTCTTC.

The chain employs TRBV20-1 and TRBJ1-2; tentatively, D is TRBD1 (5 bases). Germline V gene sequence: CDR1 DFQATT, CDR2 SNEGSKA (reference sequence). The CDR3 sequence is 14 residues long. V gave up 3 bases and J gave up 4 bases, with 15 bases separating them. The CDR3 protein is CSASLMEGSYGYTF. Written as DNA, the CDR3 is TGCAGTGCTAGTTTGATGGAGGGGAGCTATGGCTACACCTTC.

This rearrangement joins TRBV5-4 to TRBJ2-3; 12 bases are a match to TRBD2. This CDR3 is built from 16 residues. Germline CDR1 reads SGHNT; CDR2 reads YYREEE (reference sequence). The V gene end was trimmed by 3 bases and the J gene end by 4 bases; junction bases not matched to a gene: 6. The CDR3 DNA reads as TGTGCCAGCAGCTCGATGACTAGCGGGAGCGCAGATACGCAGTATTTT. This translates into CASSSMTSGSADTQYF.

V and J are TRBV4-1 and TRBJ2-2; D is perhaps TRBD2 (6 bases). Per the germline V gene, CDR1 is MGHRA and CDR2 is YSYEKL. The V end lost 4 bases, the J end lost 1 base, and 22 bases lay between the germline ends. The CDR3 extends over 19 amino acids. The CDR3 region is CASSLPGALGGRNTGELFF. The CDR3 bases are TGCGCCAGCAGCCTGCCCGGAGCGCTGGGAGGAAGGAACACCGGGGAGCTGTTTTTT.

This chain links TRBV7-2 with TRBJ2-3; D call uncertain. The V and J ends lost 0 bases and 6 bases respectively, with 10 bases between them. Germline V CDR1 and CDR2: SGHTA, FQGNSA. The length of the CDR3 is 14 residues. The CDR3 DNA follows: TGTGCCAGCAGCTTAGCACATACACGGGATACGCAGTATTTT. It specifies CASSLAHTRDTQYF.

The V gene is TRBV15, the J gene TRBJ2-7; D remains ambiguous. Germline V lookup: CDR1 LNHNV, CDR2 YYDKDF (reference sequence). This CDR3 comprises 17 residues. The germline V and J ends were trimmed by 0 bases and 2 bases, with 17 bases remaining between them. Here the CDR3 reads CATSRDKGRNPTYEQYF. The CDR3 bases are TGTGCCACCAGCAGAGATAAGGGCAGGAATCCTACCTACGAGCAGTACTTC.

The genes are TRBV9 and TRBJ2-7; D gene uncertain. Trimming removed 1 base at V and 0 bases at J, with 8 bases between. The CDR3 length is 14 residues. Germline loops: CDR1 SGDLS, CDR2 YYNGEE. The CDR3 region is CASSVTPASYEQYF. DNA for the CDR3: TGTGCCAGCAGCGTAACGCCGGCCTCCTACGAGCAGTACTTC.

The CDR3 DNA reads TGTGCCAGCAGTCCCCCGGGGGACAGGGCTTTGGAGACCCAGTACTTC. This encodes CASSPPGDRALETQYF. The chain links TRBV5-4 to TRBJ2-5; TRBD1 matches 9 bases. V shed 5 bases and J 5 bases; nucleotides not matched to a gene: 13. The CDR3 is made up of 16 amino acids. The germline gives CDR1 SGHNT, CDR2 YYREEE (reference sequence). The full variable domain, completed using reference TRBV5-4 and TRBJ2-5, is ETGVTQSPTHLIKTRGQQVTLRCSSQSGHNTVSWYQQALGQGPQFIFQYYREEENGRGNFPPRFSGLQFPNYSSELNVNALELDDSALYLCASSPPGDRALETQYFGPGTRLLVL.

The V gene is TRBV12-3 or TRBV12-4, the J gene TRBJ1-1; D gene uncertain. This CDR3 has 13 amino acids. V dropped 3 bases and J dropped 0 bases, with 5 bases sitting between them. This CDR3 is CASSLVLNTEAFF. CDR3 bases: TGTGCCAGCAGTTTGGTACTGAACACTGAAGCTTTCTTT.

This rearrangement joins TRBV3-1 to TRBJ2-7; 11 nucleotides line up with TRBD2. The V gene's germline CDR1 is LGHDT and CDR2 YNNKEL (reference sequence). J lost 5 bases, V lost 4 bases, and 7 bases had no gene match. The CDR3 length is 15 residues. The CDR3 sequence: CASSLFSGGADEQYF. In nucleotides, the CDR3 is TGTGCCAGCAGCCTATTTAGCGGGGGGGCCGACGAGCAGTACTTC.

This chain's CDR3 is CASSTRDPNMGQYF. CDR3 coding DNA: TGTGCCAGCAGTACCCGGGACCCTAACATGGGGCAGTACTTC. The V gene is TRBV27, the J gene TRBJ2-7, with D possibly being TRBD1 or TRBD2 (5 bases each). The CDR3 has 14 amino acids. From germline, CDR1 is MNHEY and CDR2 SMNVEV (reference sequence). V gave up 5 bases and J gave up 9 bases, with 20 bases separating them.

This chain connects TRBV2 to TRBJ1-5, with TRBD1 identical over 9 bases. CDR1 and CDR2 (germline): SNHLY, FYNNEI. CDR3 length: 16 residues. After removal of 4 bases from V and 1 base from J, the junction contained 5 bases not matched to a gene. CDR3: CASSVTGGESNQPQHF. The CDR3 nucleotides are TGTGCCAGCAGTGTAACAGGGGGCGAGAGCAATCAGCCCCAGCATTTT.

The CDR3 loop reads CASSWSGSSYEQYF. The CDR3, as DNA: TGCGCCAGCAGCTGGAGCGGGAGCTCCTACGAGCAGTACTTC. This chain connects TRBV5-1 to TRBJ2-7, with 8 nucleotides matching TRBD2. Germline V CDR1 and CDR2: SGHRS, YFSETQ. Trimming removed 3 bases from V and 0 bases from J; junction bases left unmatched: 2. This CDR3 comprises 14 residues.

The chain couples TRBV29-1 to TRBJ1-1, with TRBD1 matching over 7 bases. Germline CDR1 SQVTM, CDR2 ANQGSEA. The CDR3 extends over 13 amino acids. V trimming: 5 bases; J trimming: 5 bases; junction bases outside the gene matches: 8. The CDR3: CSVLGGQWTEAFF. As DNA, the CDR3 is TGCAGCGTTTTGGGGGGACAGTGGACTGAAGCTTTCTTT.